The present T cell receptor beta chain was sequenced within a study of shared clonotypes between healthy human individuals. As for the study in general: Per donor, CD8 memory used one plate, CD8 naive used two, CD4 memory used three and CD4 naive used three.

TCRdb's table, derived via immunoSEQ multiplex PCR, lists solely in-frame clones and lacks some. The table records 700,000 or so clones, approximately 79% of them present only once. On this clone itself: The antigen is not known.

The V end was cut by 5 bases, the J end by 2 bases, with 10 bases between. The CDR3 covers 14 residues. Germline V gene data show CDR1 as MDHEN and CDR2 as SYDVKM. Findings and caveats of the study: Unshared clonotypes carried lower generation probabilities than those common to all four donors. Limited genetic and exposure-history diversity came from having few donors.

The chain couples TRBV28 to TRBJ1-5; D is undetermined. The material sequenced was memory CD4+ T cells sorted from blood. Sample subset: CD45RA-negative fraction. This receptor was identified in a woman aged 30 to 39 in good health. The CDR3 protein is CASSVFFGNQPQHF. As DNA, the CDR3 is TGTGCCAGCAGTGTCTTTTTTGGCAATCAGCCCCAGCATTTT.